The next 18 T cell receptor beta chains were all read from a single sample in a study of T cells after yellow fever vaccination. From the 5' RACE reads, TCRdb called clonotypes with MiXCR, one entry per CDR3 protein. The sample contains some 300,000 distinct CDR3 sequences, under 9% of which appear only once. Material: CD4+ T cells sorted from PBMCs, obtained 5 days after the yellow fever booster vaccination. The source is a young man who received the YFV17D yellow fever vaccine.

This clonotype was seen a few times. The V gene is TRBV4-2, the J gene TRBJ1-5, with D possibly being TRBD1 (5 bases). V was shortened by 0 bases and J by 5 bases, with 11 bases between the two germline ends. The CDR3 length is 15 residues. Germline V gene data show CDR1 as LGHNA and CDR2 as YNFKEQ. This CDR3 is CASSQDVRGDQPQHF. In DNA form, the CDR3 reads TGTGCCAGCAGCCAAGATGTGCGGGGGGATCAGCCCCAGCATTTT.

The table lists this clonotype with a few counts. The V call is TRBV10-1, the J call TRBJ2-7; D not resolved. The length of the CDR3 is 11 residues. Germline V lookup: CDR1 WNHNN, CDR2 SYGVQD (reference sequence). Trimming shortened V by 3 bases and J by 6 bases, and 6 bases separated the two germline ends. DNA of the CDR3: TGCGCCAGCAGTGAAGTAGGCGAGCAGTACTTC. Its protein product is CASSEVGEQYF.

The V and J genes are TRBV20-1 and TRBJ2-3, with a tentative D call TRBD2 (6 bases). Trimming took 2 bases from V and 5 from J, leaving 11 bases between them. CDR1 and CDR2 (germline): DFQATT, SNEGSKA (reference sequence). The CDR3 runs 13 residues. CDR3 region: CSARHPGGDTQYF. CDR3 nucleotide sequence: TGCAGTGCTAGACACCCCGGGGGAGATACGCAGTATTTT.

This clonotype was counted between two and nine times. The V and J genes are TRBV5-1 and TRBJ2-3; D is uncertain. The V and J ends lost 4 bases and 1 base respectively, with 10 bases between them. The CDR3 length is 14 residues. CDR1 is SGHRS, CDR2 YFSETQ, per germline. The CDR3 sequence is CASSNFQGTDTQYF. CDR3 DNA: TGCGCCAGCAGCAATTTCCAAGGCACAGATACGCAGTATTTT.

This clonotype was recorded a few times. This rearrangement joins TRBV20-1 to TRBJ2-5; D may be TRBD2 (5 bases). Trimming stripped 1 base from V and 5 bases from J, with 14 bases between. From germline, CDR1 is DFQATT and CDR2 SNEGSKA (reference sequence). This CDR3 has 14 amino acids. The CDR3 loop reads CSARVPSLWETQYF. The DNA for the CDR3 is TGCAGTGCTAGAGTCCCTAGCCTATGGGAGACCCAGTACTTC.

The gene calls are TRBV2 and TRBJ2-3, with 8 bases aligning to TRBD2. Losses at the gene ends were 7 bases for V and 3 bases for J; bases not matched to a gene: 6. The CDR3 length is 14 residues. Germline-derived CDR1 and CDR2 are SNHLY and FYNNEI. CDR3 sequence (DNA): TGTGCCAGCAAGAGCGGGACTAGGACAGATACGCAGTATTTT. Protein: CASKSGTRTDTQYF.

This sequence joins TRBV6-2 or TRBV6-3 and TRBJ2-7, with D possibly called TRBD1 or TRBD2 (6 bases each). Trimming stripped 6 bases from V and 4 bases from J, with 13 bases between. This CDR3 contains 13 residues. Germline CDR1 MNHEY, CDR2 SVGEGT. The CDR3 spells CASRGGIEYEQYF. The CDR3 coding sequence is TGTGCCAGCAGAGGGGGGATAGAATACGAGCAGTACTTC.

The chain has TRBV30 and TRBJ2-3, with D possibly TRBD2 on 7 matching bases. Germline V gene lookup returns CDR1 GTSNPN and CDR2 SVGIG (reference sequence). The CDR3 extends over 14 amino acids. V gave up 0 bases and J gave up 7 bases, with 14 bases separating them. CDR3 DNA: TGTGCCTGGAGTGTACCTGGGGGGGCACATACGCAGTATTTT. Protein sequence: CAWSVPGGAHTQYF. The whole variable domain, remainder taken from reference TRBV30 and TRBJ2-3, is SQTIHQWPATLVQPVGSPLSLECTVEGTSNPNLYWYRQAAGRGLQLLFYSVGIGQISSEVPQNLSASRPQDRQFILSSKKLLLSDSGFYLCAWSVPGGAHTQYFGPGTRLTVL.

The chain joins TRBV20-1 to TRBJ2-1; D is unresolved. The ends were cut back, 7 bases at V and 5 bases at J, with 21 bases in the middle. The CDR3 is 15 residues long. Germline loops: CDR1 DFQATT, CDR2 SNEGSKA (reference sequence). CDR3 residues: CSVSPQWVGDNEQFF. The CDR3 nucleotides are TGCAGTGTTTCCCCCCAGTGGGTTGGCGACAATGAGCAGTTCTTC.

The chain has TRBV24-1 and TRBJ2-1, with D hard to call. Deletions cut 4 bases from V and 9 bases from J, with 12 bases between. Germline assignment: CDR1 KGHDR and CDR2 SFDVKD. This CDR3 comprises 13 residues. The CDR3 DNA sequence: TGTGCCACCAGTGAGCCTTCGCGCCCTGAGCAGTTCTTC. Protein product: CATSEPSRPEQFF.

J is TRBJ1-5 and V is TRBV20-1; D gene uncertain. The CDR3 covers 12 residues. V dropped 3 bases and J dropped 0 bases, with 3 bases sitting between them. From germline, CDR1 is DFQATT and CDR2 SNEGSKA (reference sequence). The CDR3 protein is CSARGSNQPQHF. The CDR3 bases are TGCAGTGCTAGGGGTAGCAATCAGCCCCAGCATTTT.

The chain carries TRBV20-1 and TRBJ1-1; 7 bases are shared with TRBD1. Germline loops: CDR1 DFQATT, CDR2 SNEGSKA (reference sequence). V was clipped by 5 bases and J by 1 base; unmatched bases: 4. The CDR3 consists of 13 residues. For the CDR3, the DNA is TGCAGTGCTGCCCAGGGGGGGAACACTGAAGCTTTCTTT. The encoded protein is CSAAQGGNTEAFF.

This clonotype was picked up many times. This sequence joins TRBV18 and TRBJ2-5, with TRBD2 matching over 7 bases. The V segment lost 8 bases and the J segment 5 bases; nucleotides outside the gene matches: 8. CDR3 size: 13 residues. Per germline, CDR1 KGHSH and CDR2 LQKENI. The CDR3 loop reads CASSPPGGETQYF. The CDR3 DNA reads TGTGCCAGCAGCCCTCCCGGGGGGGAGACCCAGTACTTC.

This clonotype has more than one count but fewer than ten. CDR3 nucleotides: TGTGCCAGCAGCCGAACAAGGGGAGGAGAGACCCAGTACTTC. It is translated as CASSRTRGGETQYF. V and J are TRBV7-9 and TRBJ2-5; D is possibly TRBD2 (6 bases). Germline assignment: CDR1 SEHNR and CDR2 FQNEAQ (reference sequence). The CDR3 sequence is 14 residues long. With 5 bases removed from V and 4 bases from J, the gap between germline ends came to 14 bases.

This chain uses TRBV4-2 with TRBJ1-1; D gene ambiguous. The V gene's germline CDR1 is LGHNA and CDR2 YNFKEQ. Trimming pared 0 bases from V and 3 bases from J, leaving 8 bases between. This CDR3 spans 14 amino acids. The CDR3 coding sequence is TGTGCCAGCAGCCAAGAACAGACCGACACTGAAGCTTTCTTT. Translation gives CASSQEQTDTEAFF.

The gene calls are TRBV28 and TRBJ2-5, with D tentatively TRBD1 (6 bases). Germline CDR1 reads MDHEN; CDR2 reads SYDVKM. V was cut by 8 bases and J by 1 base, with 14 bases left in between. CDR3 length: 14 amino acids. The DNA for the CDR3 is TGTGCCAGCTCCGGACAGCAGATCCAAGAGACCCAGTACTTC. It yields the protein CASSGQQIQETQYF.

This clonotype was detected many times. The rearrangement uses TRBV12-3 or TRBV12-4 and TRBJ2-3; no firm D call. CDR3 length: 14 residues. V was cut by 1 base and J by 6 bases, with 11 bases left in between. The DNA for the CDR3 is TGTGCCAGCAGTTTAGAAACAGCGTGGGATACGCAGTATTTT. It codes for CASSLETAWDTQYF.

This clonotype was counted between two and nine times. The rearrangement joins TRBV19 to TRBJ2-1; TRBD2 aligns across 13 bases. Germline-derived CDR1 and CDR2 are LNHDA and SQIVND (reference sequence). The ends lost 9 bases at V and 3 bases at J; junction bases unmatched: 2. The CDR3 has 14 amino acids. CDR3 amino acids: CASGTSGVYNEQFF. Here the CDR3 DNA reads TGTGCCAGCGGGACTAGCGGGGTCTACAATGAGCAGTTCTTC.